These 30 T cell receptor beta chains were all obtained from the same sample, sequenced in a study of T cells in Graves' hyperthyroidism and ophthalmopathy. TCR beta CDR3 sequences were amplified from RNA transcripts. HTBI primers were employed in a first-round RT-PCR of the TCR CDR3. One entry per CDR3 protein results from TCRdb running MiXCR on the multiplex PCR reads. The sample carries 550,000 to 650,000 distinct CDR3 sequences, more than 11% recorded once. Sequencing used blood. These receptors all stem from a woman in her 30s with Graves' hyperthyroidism that later progressed to Graves' ophthalmopathy.

This clonotype was observed many times. The V and J genes are TRBV2 and TRBJ2-2, with D perhaps TRBD2 (5 bases). This CDR3 spans 11 amino acids. Per germline, CDR1 SNHLY and CDR2 FYNNEI. V was trimmed by 8 bases and J by 13 bases, leaving 14 bases between them. DNA of the CDR3: TGTGCCAGCGCCCCTTTTGAGGGGCTGTTTTTT. Translating it yields CASAPFEGLFF.

This clonotype has just a few counts. The chain joins TRBV7-2 to TRBJ2-7; 12 nucleotides line up with TRBD1. CDR3 size: 14 residues. Trimming took 4 bases from V and 6 from J; bases not matched to a gene: 4. The V gene's germline CDR1 is SGHTA and CDR2 FQGNSA. CDR3 sequence: CASSSGTGGLEQYF. DNA for the CDR3: TGTGCCAGCAGCTCCGGGACAGGGGGCCTCGAGCAGTACTTC.

This clonotype has at least ten counts. The chain uses TRBV12-3 or TRBV12-4 and TRBJ2-6; D uncertain. CDR3 length: 15 amino acids. Trimming left V 4 bases short and J 6 bases short, with 13 bases between. The CDR3: CASSSPLLLANVLTF. CDR3 sequence (DNA): TGTGCCAGCAGTTCCCCCCTTCTATTGGCCAACGTCCTGACTTTC.

The sample holds many counts of this clonotype. This chain joins TRBV20-1 and TRBJ1-4; D is unresolved. V was cut by 0 bases and J by 8 bases, with 7 bases left in between. Germline V CDR1 and CDR2: DFQATT, SNEGSKA (reference sequence). The CDR3 has 12 residues. The CDR3 loop is CSARDLQEKLFF. CDR3 coding DNA: TGCAGTGCTAGAGACCTCCAGGAAAAACTGTTTTTT.

The CDR3 nucleotides are TGTGCCAGCAGTTTTTCGACAGGGTTCTACGAGCAGTACTTC. It encodes CASSFSTGFYEQYF. V gene TRBV12-3 or TRBV12-4 combines with J gene TRBJ2-7, with TRBD1 identical over 7 bases. The J segment lost 3 bases and the V segment lost 3 bases, leaving 5 bases of the junction unmatched. This CDR3 contains 14 residues.

The sample holds a few counts of this clonotype. V is TRBV5-1 and J is TRBJ1-1, with D possibly matching TRBD1 (5 bases). The germline CDR1 and CDR2 sequences are SGHRS and YFSETQ. The CDR3 has 14 residues. V gave up 3 bases and J gave up 3 bases, with 12 bases separating them. CDR3 residues: CASSSGTGDTEAFF. The CDR3 nucleotides read TGCGCCAGCAGCTCCGGGACGGGGGACACTGAAGCTTTCTTT.

The chain carries TRBV2 and TRBJ2-1; tentative D call: TRBD1 (7 bases). The V end was cut by 10 bases, the J end by 7 bases, with 20 bases between. The CDR3 totals 14 residues. CDR1 is SNHLY and CDR2 is FYNNEI in the germline V gene. The CDR3 is CATSVGRTGNEQFF. CDR3 DNA: TGTGCCACCTCAGTGGGGAGGACAGGAAATGAGCAGTTCTTC. The full variable domain, completed using reference TRBV2 and TRBJ2-1, is EPEVTQTPSHQVTQMGQEVILRCVPISNHLYFYWYRQILGQKVEFLVSFYNNEISEKSEIFDDQFSVERPDGSNFTLKIRSTKLEDSAMYFCATSVGRTGNEQFFGPGTRLTVL.

This clonotype was observed many times. V and J are TRBV30 and TRBJ1-2, with 7 nucleotides matching TRBD1. V shed 4 bases, J shed 4 bases, and the junction held 9 bases outside the gene matches. Germline CDR1 is GTSNPN and CDR2 is SVGIG (reference sequence). The CDR3 sequence is 14 residues long. CDR3 sequence reads: CAWMLDRAGYGYTF. The CDR3 bases are TGTGCCTGGATGCTAGACAGGGCGGGCTATGGCTACACCTTC. The variable domain in full, completed from reference TRBV30 and TRBJ1-2, reads SQTIHQWPATLVQPVGSPLSLECTVEGTSNPNLYWYRQAAGRGLQLLFYSVGIGQISSEVPQNLSASRPQDRQFILSSKKLLLSDSGFYLCAWMLDRAGYGYTFGSGTRLTVV.

This clonotype occurred many times. CDR3: CASLTASSNTGELFF. CDR3 bases: TGTGCCAGCCTTACGGCAAGCTCCAACACCGGGGAGCTGTTTTTT. The chain carries TRBV28 and TRBJ2-2; D unclear. CDR3 length equals 15 residues. Trimming took 8 bases from V and 2 from J, leaving 15 bases between them. In germline, CDR1 is MDHEN, CDR2 SYDVKM.

This chain uses TRBV19 with TRBJ1-1; D is possibly TRBD1 (5 bases). V was shortened by 5 bases and J by 2 bases, with 12 bases between the two germline ends. Germline CDR1 LNHDA, CDR2 SQIVND (reference sequence). The length of the CDR3 is 14 residues. The CDR3 sequence is CASSSGSRNTEAFF. CDR3 nucleotides: TGTGCCAGTAGTTCAGGGAGTCGAAACACTGAAGCTTTCTTT. Supplemented by reference TRBV19 and TRBJ1-1, the full variable domain reads DGGITQSPKYLFRKEGQNVTLSCEQNLNHDAMYWYRQDPGQGLRLIYYSQIVNDFQKGDIAEGYSVSREKKESFPLTVTSAQKNPTAFYLCASSSGSRNTEAFFGQGTRLTVV.

This clonotype was observed at least ten times. The rearrangement joins TRBV4-1 to TRBJ2-1, with D possibly TRBD2 on 6 matching bases. Trimming stripped 2 bases from V and 7 bases from J, with 15 bases between. CDR1 MGHRA and CDR2 YSYEKL come from the germline V gene. This CDR3 has 15 residues. CDR3 bases: TGCGCCAGCAGCCAACTTGGCGGGACTTTGAATGAGCAGTTCTTC. As protein: CASSQLGGTLNEQFF.

This clonotype was seen a few times. The rearrangement links TRBV6-5 to TRBJ2-1; D ambiguous. Germline CDR1 and CDR2: MNHEY and SVGAGI. The CDR3 totals 13 residues. Trimming left V 2 bases short and J 8 bases short, with 10 bases between. This CDR3 is CASSYLARHEQFF. The DNA of the CDR3 is TGTGCCAGCAGTTACCTTGCTCGGCATGAGCAGTTCTTC.

This clonotype came up many times. The rearrangement joins TRBV19 to TRBJ2-7; TRBD2 aligns across 7 bases. The CDR3 covers 14 residues. V lost 3 bases to trimming and J lost 1 base; unmatched junction nucleotides: 3. Germline V gives CDR1 LNHDA, CDR2 SQIVND (reference sequence). The DNA for the CDR3 is TGTGCCAGTAGTATCGCAGCGGGGTCCTACGAGCAGTACTTC. It yields the protein CASSIAAGSYEQYF.

This clonotype was detected ten times or more. V usage is TRBV15 and J usage is TRBJ1-3; no firm D call. V dropped 6 bases and J dropped 0 bases, with 9 bases sitting between them. From germline, CDR1 is LNHNV and CDR2 YYDKDF (reference sequence). CDR3 length equals 14 residues. The CDR3 sequence is CATSLSGSGNTIYF. As DNA, the CDR3 is TGTGCCACCAGTCTTTCGGGCTCTGGAAACACCATATATTTT. Together with reference TRBV15 and TRBJ1-3, the CDR3 gives the full variable domain: DAMVIQNPRYQVTQFGKPVTLSCSQTLNHNVMYWYQQKSSQAPKLLFHYYDKDFNNEADTPDNFQSRRPNTSFCFLDIRSPGLGDTAMYLCATSLSGSGNTIYFGEGSWLTVV.

This clonotype was seen at least ten times. The rearrangement uses TRBV6-1 and TRBJ1-2; 9 bases match TRBD1. Germline V lookup: CDR1 MNHNS, CDR2 SASEGT. The CDR3 is made up of 12 amino acids. Trimming cost V 6 bases and J 4 bases; bases outside gene matches: 0. Here the CDR3 reads CASRGQGYGYTF. CDR3 in DNA: TGTGCCAGCAGGGGACAGGGCTATGGCTACACCTTC.

This clonotype has ten or more counts. The rearrangement links TRBV12-3 or TRBV12-4 to TRBJ2-5; no reliable D call. The ends were cut back, 3 bases at V and 2 bases at J, with 10 bases in the middle. This CDR3 has 14 amino acids. Written as DNA, the CDR3 is TGTGCCAGCAGTTTGTACGGAAGACAAGAGACCCAGTACTTC. This gives the protein CASSLYGRQETQYF.

This clonotype was counted many times. The chain has TRBV19 and TRBJ1-5; D remains ambiguous. The CDR3 is 14 amino acids. Germline loops: CDR1 LNHDA, CDR2 SQIVND (reference sequence). The V end lost 2 bases, the J end lost 4 bases, and 9 bases lay between the germline ends. The CDR3: CASSILQANQPQHF. In nucleotides, the CDR3 is TGTGCCAGTAGTATACTCCAGGCTAATCAGCCCCAGCATTTT.

The J gene is TRBJ1-1, the V gene TRBV20-1; D uncertain. V lost 3 bases and J lost 2, with 10 bases in between. Germline assignment: CDR1 DFQATT and CDR2 SNEGSKA (reference sequence). The CDR3 is 13 residues long. The CDR3 DNA is TGCAGTGCTAGGTTTACCCGCAACACTGAAGCTTTCTTT. This gives the protein CSARFTRNTEAFF.

This clonotype was picked up many times. The chain combines TRBV12-3 or TRBV12-4 with TRBJ2-5, with D hard to call. The CDR3 is made up of 13 amino acids. Trimming took off 7 bases at V and 5 bases at J, with 14 bases between the two ends. The CDR3 reads CASTFYVSETQYF. CDR3 sequence (DNA): TGTGCCAGCACCTTCTACGTGAGCGAGACCCAGTACTTC.

This clonotype was found a few times. In DNA, the CDR3 is TGTGCCAGCAAGGACAGAGGGAACTTATATAATTCACCCCTCCACTTT. It yields the protein CASKDRGNLYNSPLHF. The chain combines TRBV11-3 with TRBJ1-6, with D maybe TRBD1 (6 bases). Deletions cut 7 bases from V and 4 bases from J, with 17 bases between. Germline CDR1 is SGHNT and CDR2 is YENEEA. CDR3 length: 16 amino acids.

This clonotype appeared many times. The junction does not match germline at one end; this may be a read error. V usage is TRBV28 and J usage is TRBJ1-2; TRBD1 matches at 9 bases. CDR1 and CDR2 (germline): MDHEN, SYDVKM. The CDR3 contains 14 residues. CDR3 sequence (DNA): TGTGCCAGCAGTAGTCCGGGACAGGGCTATGACTACACCTTC. Protein sequence: CASSSPGQGYDYTF.

This clonotype occurred a few times. Here the CDR3 reads CASTIIGNGELFF. The CDR3 DNA reads TGCGCCAGCACGATTATAGGGAACGGGGAGCTGTTTTTT. The V gene is TRBV5-1, the J gene TRBJ2-2; D gene uncertain. The V gene lost 6 bases and the J gene lost 7 bases, with 13 bases spanning the gap. Per the germline V gene, CDR1 is SGHRS and CDR2 is YFSETQ. CDR3 length equals 13 residues.

The chain joins TRBV9 to TRBJ2-1, with 7 nucleotides matching TRBD1. With 4 bases clipped from V and 2 bases from J, the junction kept 6 bases outside the gene matches. There are 15 residues in the CDR3. Looked up from germline, CDR1 is SGDLS and CDR2 is YYNGEE. CDR3 DNA: TGTGCCAGCAGCTATACCGGGACAGCCTACAATGAGCAGTTCTTC. Its protein is CASSYTGTAYNEQFF.

This clonotype was picked up many times. The DNA of the CDR3 is TGTGCCAGCAGTTCTGAGGGAGCGGATACGCAGTATTTT. As protein: CASSSEGADTQYF. The chain combines TRBV27 with TRBJ2-3, with TRBD2 as a possible D gene (5 bases). The V and J ends lost 4 bases and 6 bases respectively, with 11 bases between them. This CDR3 comprises 13 residues. Germline values: CDR1 MNHEY, CDR2 SMNVEV (reference sequence).

Ten or more counts support this clonotype. The genes are TRBV30 and TRBJ2-1; TRBD1 matches 7 bases. From germline, CDR1 is GTSNPN and CDR2 SVGIG (reference sequence). V shed 7 bases, J shed 2 bases, and the junction held 8 bases outside the gene matches. The CDR3 is made up of 14 amino acids. The CDR3 here is CAYLTGLTYNEQFF. The CDR3 bases are TGTGCCTACCTGACAGGGCTAACCTACAATGAGCAGTTCTTC.

This clonotype was observed at least ten times. The V call is TRBV7-8, the J call TRBJ2-5; a weak D match, TRBD2 (6 bases). The CDR3 has 16 residues. The V gene's germline CDR1 is SGHVS and CDR2 FQNEAQ. V dropped 4 bases and J dropped 0 bases, with 15 bases sitting between them. The CDR3 protein is CASSSRGGANQETQYF. The CDR3 DNA is TGTGCCAGCAGCTCGAGAGGAGGGGCGAACCAAGAGACCCAGTACTTC.

In its sample, this clonotype was seen many times. V and J are TRBV3-1 and TRBJ2-7, with 7 bases lining up with TRBD2. The CDR3 is made up of 17 amino acids. V lost 1 base, J lost 2 bases, and 11 bases stayed unmatched. The germline V gene has CDR1 LGHDT and CDR2 YNNKEL (reference sequence). The CDR3 nucleotides read TGTGCCAGCAGCCAAGGAACAGGACTAGGATACACCTACGAGCAGTACTTC. Protein sequence: CASSQGTGLGYTYEQYF.

The chain couples TRBV6-2 or TRBV6-3 to TRBJ2-4; TRBD1 agrees at 8 bases. In germline, CDR1 is MNHEY, CDR2 SVGEGT. The CDR3 is made up of 16 amino acids. The junction had 7 bases not matched to a gene; V was cut back by 6 bases and J by 0 bases. CDR3 region: CASSYRTGLAKNIQYF. CDR3 DNA sequence: TGTGCCAGCAGCTACAGGACAGGGCTAGCCAAAAACATTCAGTACTTC.

This clonotype was observed at least ten times. CDR3 region: CASSYADGVSYEQYF. CDR3 nucleotide sequence: TGTGCCAGCAGTTACGCTGACGGAGTCTCCTACGAGCAGTACTTC. The chain carries TRBV6-5 and TRBJ2-7, with unresolved D. V was shortened by 2 bases and J by 0 bases, with 11 bases between the two germline ends. Germline V gene sequence: CDR1 MNHEY, CDR2 SVGAGI. This CDR3 comprises 15 residues.

In its sample, this clonotype was seen many times. V gene TRBV6-1 combines with J gene TRBJ2-5, with TRBD2 matching over 14 bases. Germline V CDR1 and CDR2: MNHNS, SASEGT. The CDR3 sequence is 17 residues long. V shed 10 bases and J 4 bases; nucleotides not matched to a gene: 14. CDR3 DNA: TGTGCCACCCTCCTCCAGACTAGCGGGAGGGCCACAGAGACCCAGTACTTC. Translated, it gives CATLLQTSGRATETQYF.